This passage covers 17 T cell receptor beta chains from one sample sequenced in a study of T cells in women clearing cervical HPV infection. Clones were read by immunoSEQ multiplex PCR, and TCRdb kept only the in-frame ones, dropping some. The sample has about 46,000 clones; the top ten hold approximately 34%. Material for sequencing was blood buffy coat. These receptors all come from a woman aged 18 to 69 with a cervical HPV16 infection that either progressed to CIN3+ or cleared (not recorded which).

Comments on this clone: The CDR3 is cut off 3 residues early in the read; its end comes from the germline J gene. The gene calls are TRBV19 and TRBJ2-1, with TRBD2 identical over 8 bases. V trimming: 5 bases; J trimming: 9 bases; junction bases outside the gene matches: 6. This CDR3 comprises 13 residues. Germline V lookup: CDR1 LNHDA, CDR2 SQIVND (reference sequence). This CDR3 is CASSFGLALEQFF. CDR3 DNA (partial): TGTGCCAGTAGTTTCGGACTAGCCCTTGAG.

Comment on this clone: The observed sequence ends 3 residues before the CDR3 terminus, with the missing tail filled in from the germline J gene. V usage is TRBV2 and J usage is TRBJ1-6, with D possibly matching TRBD1 (5 bases). Trimming left V 3 bases short and J 10 bases short, with 13 bases between. CDR1 and CDR2 (germline): SNHLY, FYNNEI. The CDR3 consists of 14 residues. CDR3 amino acids: CASSEGGGRSPLHF. The sequenced CDR3 bases are TGTGCCAGCAGTGAGGGGGGAGGGAGGTCACCC.

As concerns this clone: The read stops 3 residues short of the end of the CDR3; the missing end is completed from the germline J gene. V is TRBV19 and J is TRBJ2-2; D is perhaps TRBD1 (5 bases). The CDR3 totals 13 residues. Germline CDR1 reads LNHDA; CDR2 reads SQIVND (reference sequence). The CDR3 loop is CASSISGANVLFF. CDR3 bases read: TGTGCCAGTAGTATCTCTGGGGCCAACGTG.

As to this clone: Coverage ceases 3 residues before the CDR3 finishes, and the germline J gene fills in the end. The genes are TRBV7-6 and TRBJ1-1; D is uncertain. V shed 0 bases and J shed 1 base, with 3 bases lying between them. Germline assignment: CDR1 SGHVS and CDR2 FNYEAQ. The CDR3 runs to 13 residues. CDR3 residues: CASSLAGNTEAFF. CDR3 DNA, as far as it was read: TGTGCCAGCAGCTTAGCAGGGAACACTGAA.

This CDR3 reads CASSPADRGQETQYF. CDR3 DNA, as far as it was read: TGTGCCAGCTCCCCGGCCGACAGGGGGCAGGAGACG. The chain carries TRBV18 and TRBJ2-3, with 10 nucleotides matching TRBD1. The read comes to an end 3 residues before the CDR3 does, leaving the germline J gene to fill in the end. Germline CDR1 is KGHSH and CDR2 is LQKENI. CDR3 length: 15 amino acids. Drawing the rest from reference TRBV18 and TRBJ2-3, the complete variable domain is NAGVMQNPRHLVRRRGQEARLRCSPMKGHSHVYWYRQLPEEGLKFMVYLQKENIIDESGMPKERFSAEFPKEGPSILRIQQVVRGDSAAYFCASSPADRGQETQYFGPGTRLTVL.

Notes on this clone: The read ends 3 residues before the CDR3 terminus; that terminus is restored from the germline J gene. The chain uses TRBV9 and TRBJ2-1; no clear D gene. The germline V and J ends were trimmed by 4 bases and 4 bases, with 12 bases remaining between them. Per germline, CDR1 SGDLS and CDR2 YYNGEE. This CDR3 is built from 14 residues. This CDR3 reads CASSPRVIYNEQFF. Incomplete CDR3 DNA: TGTGCCAGCAGCCCCCGGGTGATTTACAATGAG.

Concerning this clone: Read sequence stops 3 residues before the CDR3 end, and the germline J gene provides the missing end. This sequence joins TRBV7-3 and TRBJ2-2; weak D call: TRBD1 (5 bases). CDR3 size: 14 residues. Germline V gene data show CDR1 as SGHTA and CDR2 as FQGTGA. V gave up 0 bases and J gave up 7 bases, with 9 bases separating them. The sequenced CDR3 bases are TGTGCCAGCAGCTTAACTGGGGCAGACGGGGAG. It codes for CASSLTGADGE. In full, the CDR3 is CASSLTGADGELFF.

As regards this clone: Mismatch with germline at one junction end may stem from a read error. From the germline J gene comes the end of the CDR3, since the read stops 3 residues before it. The chain couples TRBV7-7 to TRBJ2-3; 8 bases align to TRBD2. Germline loops: CDR1 SSHAT, CDR2 FNYEAQ (reference sequence). This CDR3 spans 16 amino acids. CDR3 loop: CASSLAAGGLTDTQYF. CDR3 bases read: TGTGCTAGCAGCTTAGCGGCGGGAGGCCTCACAGATACG.

In the case of this clone: The read is 3 residues too short to cover the CDR3 end, so that end is filled in from the germline J gene. The V and J genes are TRBV20-1 and TRBJ1-3; a possible D gene is TRBD1 (6 bases). The CDR3 sequence is 15 residues long. The V end was cut by 2 bases, the J end by 3 bases, with 14 bases between. CDR1 DFQATT and CDR2 SNEGSKA come from the germline V gene (reference sequence). The CDR3 DNA, read in part, is TGCAGTGCTAGATTCTACAGGGTTGGTGGAAACACC. Translated: CSARFYRVGGNT. The entire CDR3 is CSARFYRVGGNTIYF.

About this clone itself: Sequencing ends 3 residues short of the CDR3 end; the germline J gene provides the rest. The chain couples TRBV19 to TRBJ1-3; 10 bases are a match to TRBD1. The CDR3 extends over 14 amino acids. The V segment lost 5 bases and the J segment 7 bases; nucleotides outside the gene matches: 5. Germline V gene lookup returns CDR1 LNHDA and CDR2 SQIVND (reference sequence). The CDR3 reads CASSWDRGSNTIYF. The CDR3 DNA, read in part, is TGTGCCAGTAGTTGGGACAGGGGTTCTAACACC. Complete variable domain (other parts from reference TRBV19 and TRBJ1-3): DGGITQSPKYLFRKEGQNVTLSCEQNLNHDAMYWYRQDPGQGLRLIYYSQIVNDFQKGDIAEGYSVSREKKESFPLTVTSAQKNPTAFYLCASSWDRGSNTIYFGEGSWLTVV.

Comments on this clone: The observed sequence ends 3 residues before the CDR3 terminus, with the missing tail filled in from the germline J gene. The genes are TRBV19 and TRBJ1-3; TRBD1 matches at 7 bases. Trimming took 1 base from V and 8 from J; bases not matched to a gene: 8. The CDR3 loop spans 15 amino acids. Germline V gives CDR1 LNHDA, CDR2 SQIVND (reference sequence). This CDR3 is CASSIGGQDFYTIYF. The covered CDR3 bases are TGTGCCAGTAGTATAGGAGGACAGGACTTCTACACC.

In the case of this clone: The read terminates 3 residues before the CDR3 end, so the remaining end is supplied by the germline J gene. The chain combines TRBV7-8 with TRBJ1-1; D not certain. The CDR3 consists of 15 residues. The V end lost 1 base, the J end lost 1 base, and 10 bases lay between the germline ends. Per the germline V gene, CDR1 is SGHVS and CDR2 is FQNEAQ. CDR3 region: CASSLVSARNTEAFF. The CDR3 DNA, read in part, is TGTGCCAGCAGCTTAGTCAGTGCCCGGAACACTGAA.

Points on this clone: At one of its ends the junction is not consistent with the germline gene, which may arise from a read error. Sequencing ends 3 residues short of the CDR3 end; the germline J gene provides the rest. The chain has TRBV4-2 and TRBJ2-7, with a possible D match to TRBD1 (8 bases). Germline CDR1 and CDR2: LGHNA and YNFKEQ. The CDR3 extends over 18 amino acids. Here the CDR3 reads CASSQDTGGNGLAYEQYF. The sequenced CDR3 bases are TGCGCCAGCAGCCAAGATACAGGGGGGAACGGACTAGCCTACGAG.

A word on this clone: The read ends 3 residues before the CDR3 terminus; that terminus is restored from the germline J gene. J is TRBJ1-1 and V is TRBV6-2 or TRBV6-3; D is undetermined. The germline V gene encodes CDR1 MNHEY and CDR2 SVGEGT. V was pared by 5 bases and J by 1 base, with 8 bases between. The CDR3 is 13 amino acids. The CDR3 DNA, read in part, is TGTGCCAGCAGTCACGGGTGGAACACTGAA. It encodes CASSHGWNTE. The entire CDR3 protein reads CASSHGWNTEAFF.

Concerning this clone: The read ends 3 residues shy of where the CDR3 ends; the end is completed using the germline J gene. The rearrangement uses TRBV5-1 and TRBJ2-7, with D tentatively TRBD1 (5 bases). The CDR3 length is 12 residues. Between the trimmed V and J ends, which lost 7 bases and 2 bases, there was a span of 10 bases. CDR1 SGHRS and CDR2 YFSETQ come from the germline V gene. The CDR3 DNA, read in part, is TGCGCCAGCGGGGCAGGCCCCTACGAG. Translating gives CASGAGPYE. The complete CDR3 protein is CASGAGPYEQYF.

As to this clone: The read ends 3 residues early relative to the CDR3; the germline J gene fills the gap. The V gene is TRBV5-1, the J gene TRBJ1-4; TRBD1 aligns across 8 bases. V lost 0 bases, J lost 2 bases, and 3 bases stayed unmatched. Germline loops: CDR1 SGHRS, CDR2 YFSETQ. The length of the CDR3 is 16 residues. CDR3 DNA (partial): TGCGCCAGCAGCTTGGGCCGACAGGGGACTAATGAAAAA. Translation gives CASSLGRQGTNEK. The whole CDR3 protein reads CASSLGRQGTNEKLFF.

A word on this clone: The DNA ends 3 residues before the CDR3 does, and the rest of the CDR3 is filled in from the germline J gene. The genes are TRBV4-2 and TRBJ2-7; 11 nucleotides match TRBD2. The CDR3 has 14 amino acids. Germline V gives CDR1 LGHNA, CDR2 YNFKEQ. The V and J ends lost 4 bases and 3 bases, in that order; junction bases with no gene match: 2. Incomplete CDR3 DNA: TGTGCCAGCAGCCGACTAGCGGGGAACTACGAG. Its protein product is CASSRLAGNYE. The CDR3 reads in full as CASSRLAGNYEQYF.